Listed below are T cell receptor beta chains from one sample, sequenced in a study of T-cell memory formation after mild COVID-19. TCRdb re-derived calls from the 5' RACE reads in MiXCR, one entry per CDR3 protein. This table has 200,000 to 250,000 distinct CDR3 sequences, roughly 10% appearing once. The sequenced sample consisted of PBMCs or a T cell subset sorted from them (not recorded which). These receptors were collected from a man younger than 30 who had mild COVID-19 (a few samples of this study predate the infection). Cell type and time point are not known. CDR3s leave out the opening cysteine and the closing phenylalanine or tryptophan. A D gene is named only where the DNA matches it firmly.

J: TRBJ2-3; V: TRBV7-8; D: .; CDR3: ASSQWDVDTQY
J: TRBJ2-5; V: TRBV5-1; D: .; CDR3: ASSFIVQETQY
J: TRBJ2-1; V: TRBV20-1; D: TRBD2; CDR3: SARDSGGYNEQF
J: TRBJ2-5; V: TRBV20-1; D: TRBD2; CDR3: SAVAGHGETQY
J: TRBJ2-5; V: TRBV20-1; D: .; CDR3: SARQDIQETQY
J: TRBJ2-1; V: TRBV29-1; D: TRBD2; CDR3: SGARLANEQF
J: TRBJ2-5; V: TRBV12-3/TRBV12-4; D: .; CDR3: ASSLYQGTQY
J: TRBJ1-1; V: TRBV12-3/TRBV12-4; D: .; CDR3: AIHHRAGTEAF
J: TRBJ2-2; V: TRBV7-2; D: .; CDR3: ASSLEQIVTGELF
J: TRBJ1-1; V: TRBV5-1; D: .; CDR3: ASSRTGTLNTEAF
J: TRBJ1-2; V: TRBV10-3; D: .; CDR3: AIKGSWGTDNYGYT
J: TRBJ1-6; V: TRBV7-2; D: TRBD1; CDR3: ASSLGQFNSPLH
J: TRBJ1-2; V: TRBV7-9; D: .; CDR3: ASSFILPGRNYGYT
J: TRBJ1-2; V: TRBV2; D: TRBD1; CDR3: ASRDRASYT
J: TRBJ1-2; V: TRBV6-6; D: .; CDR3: ASRGGENYGYT
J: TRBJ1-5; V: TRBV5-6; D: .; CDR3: ASSLEMTGPQH
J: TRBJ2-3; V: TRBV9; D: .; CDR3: ASTTGGGDTDTQY
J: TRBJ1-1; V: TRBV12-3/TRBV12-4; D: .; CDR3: ASRLWGATEAF
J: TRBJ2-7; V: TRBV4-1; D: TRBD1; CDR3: ASSHSGTVPYEQY
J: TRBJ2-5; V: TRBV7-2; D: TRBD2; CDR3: ASSFERGRETQY
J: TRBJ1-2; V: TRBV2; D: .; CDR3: ASSERQVYGYT
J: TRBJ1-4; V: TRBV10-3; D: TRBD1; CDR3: AISEDGQGTEKLF
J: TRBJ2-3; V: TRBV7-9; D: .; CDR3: ASSPKDTQY
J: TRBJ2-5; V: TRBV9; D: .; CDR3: ASSIFGGQETQY
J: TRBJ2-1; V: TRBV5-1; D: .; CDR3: ASSYGGPPNEQF
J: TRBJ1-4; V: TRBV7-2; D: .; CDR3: ASRPDRTNEKLI
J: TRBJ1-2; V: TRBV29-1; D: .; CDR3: SVEGPGYT
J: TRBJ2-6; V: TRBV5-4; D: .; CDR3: ASSIRGSGANVLT
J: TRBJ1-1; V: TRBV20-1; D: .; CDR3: SARQDRGAAF
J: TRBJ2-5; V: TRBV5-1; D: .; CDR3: ASSLTGTPKGETQY
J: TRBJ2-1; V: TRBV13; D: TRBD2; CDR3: ASSARLAGGLYNEQF
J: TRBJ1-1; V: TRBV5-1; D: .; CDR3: ASSLGDLQHTEAF
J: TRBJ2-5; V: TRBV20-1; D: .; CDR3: SAAGSGETQY
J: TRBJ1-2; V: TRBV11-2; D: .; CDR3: ASSSGGGGYGYT
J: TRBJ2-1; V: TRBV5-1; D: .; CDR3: ASTLQPRSGVYNEQF
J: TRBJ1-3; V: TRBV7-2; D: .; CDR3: ASTPGHGNTIY
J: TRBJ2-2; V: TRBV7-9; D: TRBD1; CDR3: ASSSTDRGNTGELF
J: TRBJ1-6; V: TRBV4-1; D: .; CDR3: ASSQPAGFVDSPLH
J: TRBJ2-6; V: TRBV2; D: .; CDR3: ASSEGWVSGANVLT
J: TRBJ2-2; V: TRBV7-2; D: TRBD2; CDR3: ASSWTSGGLAGELF
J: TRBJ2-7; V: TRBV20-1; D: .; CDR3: STTPGGYEQY
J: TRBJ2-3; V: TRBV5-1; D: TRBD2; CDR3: ASSPGSGGDTQY
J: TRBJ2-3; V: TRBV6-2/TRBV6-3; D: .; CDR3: ASSIPGGAATQY
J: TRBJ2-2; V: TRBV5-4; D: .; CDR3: ASSLAFSPGELF
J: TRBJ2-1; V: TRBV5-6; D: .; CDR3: ASSLRVGEQF
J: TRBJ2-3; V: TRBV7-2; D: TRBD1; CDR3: ASSLGTGRPDTQY
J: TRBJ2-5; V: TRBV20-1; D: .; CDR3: SAREGGGSKRTQY
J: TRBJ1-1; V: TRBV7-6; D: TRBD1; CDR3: ASSKGQTANTEAF
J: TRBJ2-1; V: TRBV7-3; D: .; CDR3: ASQGGHEQF
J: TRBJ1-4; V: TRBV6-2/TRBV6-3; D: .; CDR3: ASSQEGLAVEKLF
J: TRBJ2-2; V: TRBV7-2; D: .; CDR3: ASSSVNTGELF
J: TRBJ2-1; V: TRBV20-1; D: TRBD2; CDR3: SARVSGGASYNEQF
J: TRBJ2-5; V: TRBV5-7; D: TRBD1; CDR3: ARGTGPHQETQY